This T cell receptor beta chain emerged from a study of shared clonotypes between healthy human individuals. The table came from immunoSEQ multiplex PCR; TCRdb's copy has only in-frame clones and leaves some out. The sample has approximately 1,500,000 clones; 95% to 99% are singletons. The CDR3 consists of 15 residues. V was cut by 3 bases and J by 1 base, with 13 bases left in between. CDR1 and CDR2 from the germline V gene are SGDLS and YYNGEE. The source of this sequence is a man younger than 40 in good health. The rearrangement links TRBV9 to TRBJ1-1; TRBD1 might be the D (6 bases). The specimen sequenced was naive CD4+ T cells sorted from blood. Subset specified: CD45RA+ positively selected. The CDR3 coding sequence is TGTGCCAGCAGCGCCAACGACAGGAGGAACACTGAAGCTTTCTTT. Translating gives CASSANDRRNTEAFF.